Listed below are T cell receptor beta chains from one sample, sequenced in a study of T cell responses to AZD1222 COVID-19 vaccine. Some clones are missing from TCRdb's copy, which holds only in-frame ones; the method was immunoSEQ multiplex PCR. The sample gives 100,000 to 150,000 clones, 80% to 90% of which show up once; 1.5% to 1.8% is in the top ten. Sequencing was performed on peripheral blood, taken on day 0 of AZD1222 vaccination. These receptors originate from an adult in good health. Each CDR3 is given with its conserved first and last residue. A D gene is named only where the DNA matches it firmly. Not all rows give a size; the values are once, few, many and, for expanded clones, a class.

TRBJ2-5	-	-	13	TRBV7-3	CASSLGTQETQYF	TGTGCCAGCAGCTTAGGGACTCAAGAGACCCAGTACTTC
TRBJ1-2	-	TRBD1	16	TRBV11-2	CASSFAGAGGPYGYTF	TGTGCCAGCAGCTTCGCCGGGGCAGGGGGACCCTATGGCTACACCTTC
TRBJ1-1	-	-	14	TRBV19	CASRPQGSHTEAFF	TGTGCCAGTAGACCGCAGGGGAGCCACACTGAAGCTTTCTTT
TRBJ1-5	-	-	13	TRBV7-3	CASSFIGDQPQHF	TGTGCCAGCAGCTTTATCGGGGATCAGCCCCAGCATTTT
TRBJ1-1	-	-	12	TRBV6-6	CASMDRNTEAFF	TGTGCCAGCATGGACAGGAACACTGAAGCTTTCTTT
TRBJ1-4	-	TRBD1	19	TRBV5-1	CASSLATKAGDSGNEKLFF	TGCGCCAGCAGCTTGGCGACAAAGGCCGGGGACAGCGGTAATGAAAAACTGTTTTTT
TRBJ2-3	once	TRBD2	17	TRBV7-6	CASSLKTSGKRTDTQYF	TGTGCCAGCAGCCTAAAGACTAGCGGGAAGCGCACAGATACGCAGTATTTT
TRBJ2-7	-	TRBD2	13	TRBV2	CASTGGASYEQYF	TGTGCCAGCACGGGGGGGGCCTCCTACGAGCAGTACTTC
TRBJ2-2	-	-	16	TRBV7-8	CASSPDRDANTGELFF	TGTGCCAGCAGCCCCGACCGGGACGCGAACACCGGGGAGCTGTTTTTT
TRBJ2-1	-	-	14	TRBV5-4	CASSSANSYNEQFF	TGTGCCAGCAGCTCCGCGAACAGTTACAATGAGCAGTTCTTC
TRBJ2-6	-	-	15	TRBV19	CASSTSNSGANVLTF	TGTGCCAGTAGTACCTCCAATTCTGGGGCCAACGTCCTGACTTTC
TRBJ2-2	-	-	12	TRBV5-6	CASSLNTGELFF	TGTGCCAGCAGCTTAAACACCGGGGAGCTGTTTTTT
TRBJ2-5	-	-	14	TRBV5-4	CASSIPGRQETQYF	TGTGCCAGCAGCATACCGGGCCGCCAAGAGACCCAGTACTTC
TRBJ1-1	-	-	13	TRBV6-4	CASSATANTEAFF	TGTGCCAGCAGCGCAACGGCGAACACTGAAGCTTTCTTT
TRBJ2-7	-	-	11	TRBV7-9	CASSLVGGPYF	TGTGCCAGCAGCTTAGTGGGGGGCCCGTACTTC
TRBJ2-7	-	TRBD2	18	TRBV30	CAYYNGFRSGSHPYEQYF	TGTGCCTACTACAACGGGTTTAGAAGCGGGAGTCATCCCTACGAGCAGTACTTC
TRBJ1-1	-	-	14	TRBV29-1	CSVLLPTSDTEAFF	TGCAGCGTTCTGCTCCCGACATCCGACACTGAAGCTTTCTTT